These T cell receptor beta chains were read from a single sample in a study of blood T cells in healthy people across ages. TCRdb reanalysed the 5' RACE reads using MiXCR and keeps one entry per CDR3 protein. The sample records roughly 860,000 distinct CDR3 sequences, 62% being singletons. Sample: blood. Receptor source: a man aged 25 to 40 in good health. The CDR3 runs from the conserved cysteine through the conserved F or W. The D gene is left open where the match is weak. Not all rows give a size; the values are once, few, many and, for expanded clones, a class.

j_call clone_size v_call d_call cdr3_aa cdr3_nt
TRBJ2-1 few TRBV12-3/TRBV12-4 NA CASSPYGGAQFF TGTGCCAGCAGCCCTTACGGAGGCGCGCAGTTCTTC
TRBJ1-1 NA TRBV27 NA CASRGWAPFAEAFF TGTGCCAGCAGGGGGTGGGCGCCGTTCGCTGAAGCTTTCTTT
TRBJ2-5 NA TRBV7-9 NA CASSPVLNEQYF TGTGCCAGCAGCCCAGTACTCAATGAGCAGTACTTC
TRBJ2-5 few TRBV12-3/TRBV12-4 NA CASSRAPETQYF TGTGCCAGCAGTCGTGCCCCAGAGACCCAGTACTTC
TRBJ2-5 once TRBV20-1 NA CSASGAGQYF TGCAGTGCTAGTGGCGCAGGGCAGTACTTC
TRBJ2-7 NA TRBV9 TRBD1 CASSVDPGQGNYEQYF TGTGCCAGCAGCGTAGATCCGGGACAGGGTAACTACGAGCAGTACTTC
TRBJ2-4 NA TRBV7-2 TRBD1 CASSLDRGGNIQYF TGTGCCAGCAGCCTGGACAGGGGTGGAAACATTCAGTACTTC
TRBJ1-1 few TRBV29-1 NA CSVPSREGPVTEAFF TGCAGCGTGCCATCTCGGGAGGGCCCGGTCACTGAAGCTTTCTTT
TRBJ1-2 NA TRBV4-2 TRBD1 CASSPSHGTGLGYTF TGTGCCAGCAGCCCCTCCCACGGGACAGGGCTTGGCTACACCTTC
TRBJ2-6 NA TRBV4-1 NA CASSHVVAVGANVLTF TGCGCCAGCAGCCACGTCGTCGCTGTTGGGGCCAACGTCCTGACTTTC
TRBJ1-1 many TRBV28 NA CASSFGAGWDAEAFF TGTGCCAGCAGTTTTGGTGCAGGGTGGGACGCTGAAGCTTTCTTT
TRBJ2-7 NA TRBV7-2 TRBD2 CASSLAGGGDPYEQYF TGTGCCAGCAGCTTAGCCGGTGGGGGGGACCCCTACGAGCAGTACTTC
TRBJ2-7 few TRBV2 TRBD2 CAAGGGPSYEQYF TGTGCAGCCGGCGGGGGTCCCTCCTACGAGCAGTACTTC
TRBJ2-5 few TRBV15 NA CATTTDTQETQYF TGTGCCACCACCACGGACACACAAGAGACCCAGTACTTC
TRBJ2-4 few TRBV7-3 TRBD1 CASSLRTGAAKNIQYF TGTGCCAGCAGCTTAAGGACAGGGGCAGCCAAAAACATTCAGTACTTC
TRBJ2-1 few TRBV3-1 NA CASSQLGRNNEQFF TGTGCCAGCAGCCAATTAGGCAGAAACAATGAGCAGTTCTTC
TRBJ2-3 few TRBV9 NA CASSVVGLATDTQYF TGTGCCAGCAGCGTAGTTGGGCTGGCCACAGATACGCAGTATTTT
TRBJ1-2 NA TRBV20-1 NA CSARDRRSYGYTF TGCAGTGCTAGAGATCGGCGCAGCTATGGCTACACCTTC
TRBJ2-1 NA TRBV29-1 NA CSVARARETQFF TGCAGCGTTGCCAGGGCACGGGAGACCCAGTTCTTC
TRBJ1-6 NA TRBV20-1 NA CSAQSLAANSYNSPLHF TGCAGTGCTCAGAGTTTGGCAGCGAACTCCTATAATTCACCCCTCCACTTT
TRBJ1-5 NA TRBV6-5 NA CASSYSRWSNQPQHF TGTGCCAGCAGTTACTCGAGATGGAGCAATCAGCCCCAGCATTTT
TRBJ2-4 NA TRBV5-1 NA CASSWDSLGNIQYF TGCGCCAGCAGCTGGGACTCCCTTGGAAACATTCAGTACTTC
TRBJ2-7 NA TRBV9 NA CASSVGRGDYEQYF TGTGCCAGCAGCGTAGGGCGGGGAGACTACGAGCAGTACTTC
TRBJ2-6 NA TRBV20-1 TRBD1 CSARPRDRSSGANVLTF TGCAGTGCTAGACCCAGGGACAGGAGCTCTGGGGCCAACGTCCTGACTTTC
TRBJ2-1 NA TRBV6-1 TRBD1 CASSEHDRGRGNEQFF TGTGCCAGCAGTGAACATGACAGGGGAAGGGGGAATGAGCAGTTCTTC
TRBJ2-2 NA TRBV11-1 TRBD1 CASSLGQGPGELFF TGTGCCAGCAGCTTAGGACAGGGGCCCGGGGAGCTGTTTTTT
TRBJ2-7 NA TRBV20-1 NA CSARDPGHSYEQYF TGCAGTGCTAGAGATCCGGGACACTCCTACGAGCAGTACTTC
TRBJ2-7 NA TRBV6-2/TRBV6-3 TRBD2 CASRRTSGVYEQYF TGTGCCAGCAGGAGGACTAGCGGGGTTTACGAGCAGTACTTC
TRBJ2-2 NA TRBV24-1 NA CATSDIPPGVGTGELFF TGTGCCACCAGTGACATCCCCCCGGGGGTAGGCACCGGGGAGCTGTTTTTT
TRBJ2-3 NA TRBV5-1 NA CASSLEVAGTDTQYF TGCGCCAGTAGCTTGGAAGTAGCGGGCACAGATACGCAGTATTTT
TRBJ1-4 NA TRBV15 TRBD1 CATSRATGYEKLFF TGTGCCACCAGCAGGGCGACAGGGTACGAAAAACTGTTTTTT
TRBJ2-5 NA TRBV6-2/TRBV6-3 NA CASLYVGTQYF TGTGCCAGCCTCTACGTGGGGACCCAGTACTTC
TRBJ1-2 NA TRBV20-1 NA CSPRAGHVYGYTF TGCAGTCCCCGGGCAGGGCATGTCTATGGCTACACCTTC
TRBJ1-1 NA TRBV27 NA CASSPIMGTSEAFF TGTGCCAGCAGTCCGATTATGGGGACCTCTGAAGCTTTCTTT
TRBJ2-7 once TRBV28 TRBD1 CASSLRDRQNYEQYF TGTGCCAGCAGTCTCAGGGACAGACAAAACTACGAGCAGTACTTC